A single sample gave rise to the 27 T cell receptor beta chains below, sequenced in a study of blood T cell repertoires in COVID-19. Profiling relied on immunoSEQ multiplex PCR, and the TCRdb table lists in-frame clones only, not all of them. The profile shows around 63,000 clones, 81% of them singletons. Sequencing was carried out using peripheral blood. The receptor source for this set is a woman aged 80 or over with active or convalescent COVID-19.

The chain combines TRBV28 with TRBJ2-1, with TRBD1 as a possible D gene (5 bases). CDR1 MDHEN and CDR2 SYDVKM come from the germline V gene. Between the trimmed V and J ends, which lost 6 bases and 2 bases, there was a span of 11 bases. The CDR3 is made up of 14 amino acids. The CDR3 reads CASRLVGAYNEQFF. The CDR3 region has the DNA TGTGCCAGCAGGCTTGTAGGGGCCTACAATGAGCAGTTCTTC.

V gene TRBV5-1 combines with J gene TRBJ1-4; D may be TRBD1 (5 bases). Trimming shortened V by 4 bases and J by 4 bases, and 11 bases separated the two germline ends. The CDR3 has 14 residues. Germline loops: CDR1 SGHRS, CDR2 YFSETQ. CDR3 in amino acids: CASSVDSNNEKLFF. The CDR3 nucleotides read TGCGCCAGCAGCGTAGACAGCAATAATGAAAAACTGTTTTTT. Filled out from reference TRBV5-1 and TRBJ1-4, the complete variable domain reads KAGVTQTPRYLIKTRGQQVTLSCSPISGHRSVSWYQQTPGQGLQFLFEYFSETQRNKGNFPGRFSGRQFSNSRSEMNVSTLELGDSALYLCASSVDSNNEKLFFGSGTQLSVL.

V usage is TRBV11-2 and J usage is TRBJ2-1, with D unresolved. The germline gives CDR1 SGHAT, CDR2 FQNNGV. The CDR3 spans 15 residues. Trimming shortened V by 1 base and J by 4 bases, and 11 bases separated the two germline ends. The CDR3 nucleotides are TGTGCCAGCAGCTTAGCCGGCGGAACTTACAATGAGCAGTTCTTC. Its protein is CASSLAGGTYNEQFF.

This chain connects TRBV6-2 or TRBV6-3 to TRBJ1-4, with D possibly being TRBD1 (6 bases). V was cut by 6 bases and J by 7 bases, with 18 bases left in between. The CDR3 runs 15 residues. Per germline, CDR1 MNHEY and CDR2 SVGEGT. The CDR3 region is CASSSAWGGAEKLFF. The CDR3 DNA reads TGTGCCAGCAGCTCCGCCTGGGGGGGGGCTGAAAAACTGTTTTTT.

This chain connects TRBV6-2 or TRBV6-3 to TRBJ1-2; D unclear. V was pared by 3 bases and J by 3 bases, with 8 bases between. Germline CDR1 is MNHEY and CDR2 is SVGEGT. This CDR3 region has 13 residues. This chain's CDR3 is CASSYTGDYGYTF. CDR3 nucleotides: TGTGCCAGCAGTTATACCGGGGACTATGGCTACACCTTC.

This sequence joins TRBV7-2 and TRBJ2-3; 10 bases are a match to TRBD2. The CDR3 loop spans 20 amino acids. V trimming: 0 bases; J trimming: 6 bases; junction bases outside the gene matches: 18. Germline-derived CDR1 and CDR2 are SGHTA and FQGNSA. The CDR3 reads CASSLASPLAGGRLGDTQYF. In DNA, the CDR3 is TGTGCCAGCAGCTTAGCGTCCCCTTTAGCGGGGGGCCGCTTGGGGGATACGCAGTATTTT.

The rearrangement uses TRBV7-9 and TRBJ1-1; D is uncertain. The CDR3 is 14 residues long. CDR1 and CDR2 from the germline V gene are SEHNR and FQNEAQ (reference sequence). The V and J ends lost 1 base and 2 bases respectively, with 8 bases between them. The CDR3 DNA reads TGTGCCAGCAGCTTAGTTCGGGGTAACACTGAAGCTTTCTTT. Its translation is CASSLVRGNTEAFF.

The V gene is TRBV28, the J gene TRBJ2-1, with 9 bases aligning to TRBD1. This CDR3 comprises 15 residues. Germline CDR1 reads MDHEN; CDR2 reads SYDVKM. Trimming at V came to 6 bases and at J to 4 bases, leaving 7 bases not matched to a gene. CDR3 DNA sequence: TGTGCCAGCAGGCCCGGGACAGGGAGTTACAATGAGCAGTTCTTC. Encoded protein: CASRPGTGSYNEQFF.

The gene calls are TRBV24-1 and TRBJ1-1; tentative D call: TRBD1 (5 bases). This CDR3 region has 12 residues. Trimming removed 7 bases at V and 2 bases at J, with 7 bases between. Germline values: CDR1 KGHDR, CDR2 SFDVKD. CDR3 sequence: CATRGGNTEAFF. In DNA form, the CDR3 reads TGTGCCACCAGGGGGGGTAACACTGAAGCTTTCTTT.

The CDR3 loop is CASGLGTGGTEAFF. CDR3 coding DNA: TGTGCTAGTGGTTTGGGGACAGGGGGCACTGAAGCTTTCTTT. The rearrangement joins TRBV12-5 to TRBJ1-1; 10 bases line up with TRBD1. CDR3 size: 14 residues. With 1 base clipped from V and 4 bases from J, the junction kept 0 bases outside the gene matches. Germline V gene data show CDR1 as LGHNT and CDR2 as FRNRAP.

V gene TRBV6-5 combines with J gene TRBJ1-3; D perhaps matches TRBD1 (6 bases). There are 15 residues in the CDR3. Trimming pared 6 bases from V and 0 bases from J, leaving 12 bases between. Germline CDR1 MNHEY, CDR2 SVGAGI. The CDR3 reads CASRLRGGSGNTIYF. In DNA, the CDR3 is TGTGCCAGCAGGCTCCGAGGGGGCTCTGGAAACACCATATATTTT.

The genes are TRBV12-3 or TRBV12-4 and TRBJ2-7; TRBD2 matches 10 bases. The V segment lost 6 bases and the J segment 6 bases; nucleotides outside the gene matches: 5. The CDR3 consists of 13 residues. This chain's CDR3 is CASRQAGGREQYF. DNA for the CDR3: TGTGCCAGCAGACAAGCGGGGGGGCGCGAGCAGTACTTC.

This chain uses TRBV14 with TRBJ1-4, with a possible D match to TRBD1 (5 bases). The CDR3 contains 14 residues. CDR1 and CDR2 from the germline V gene are SGHDN and FVKESK. The V end was cut by 4 bases, the J end by 8 bases, with 14 bases between. CDR3 sequence: CASSPRVPGEKLFF. Written as DNA, the CDR3 is TGTGCCAGCAGCCCCCGGGTCCCAGGGGAAAAACTGTTTTTT.

V gene TRBV4-3 combines with J gene TRBJ2-7; weak D call: TRBD1 (6 bases). The CDR3 spans 16 residues. V was pared by 0 bases and J by 3 bases, with 15 bases between. Germline CDR1 reads LGHNA; CDR2 reads YSLEER. CDR3 DNA sequence: TGCGCCAGCAGCCAAGAACGGGCAGGGGCACTCTACGAGCAGTACTTC. Amino acid sequence: CASSQERAGALYEQYF.

The chain uses TRBV11-3 and TRBJ2-1, with 7 nucleotides matching TRBD1. The CDR3 is 15 amino acids. Losses at the gene ends were 2 bases for V and 9 bases for J; bases not matched to a gene: 10. Germline V gene data show CDR1 as SGHNT and CDR2 as YENEEA. In DNA, the CDR3 is TGTGCCAGCAGCTTAAAATCCGACAGGGTTGGTGAGCAGTTCTTC. This encodes CASSLKSDRVGEQFF.

The rearrangement joins TRBV5-6 to TRBJ2-1, with 10 bases matching TRBD2. The CDR3 has 15 residues. V shed 3 bases, J shed 5 bases, and the junction held 5 bases outside the gene matches. Germline V gives CDR1 SGHDT, CDR2 YYEEEE. Here the CDR3 reads CASSWSGGVNNEQFF. DNA of the CDR3: TGTGCCAGCAGCTGGAGCGGGGGGGTTAACAATGAGCAGTTCTTC.

The chain is built from TRBV28 and TRBJ2-5; perhaps TRBD1 as D (5 bases). Germline CDR1 reads MDHEN; CDR2 reads SYDVKM. CDR3 length: 14 residues. V dropped 2 bases and J dropped 5 bases, with 12 bases sitting between them. CDR3 DNA: TGTGCCAGCAGTTTAGTAGGGGCGCTGGAGACCCAGTACTTC. The encoded protein is CASSLVGALETQYF.

V and J are TRBV5-1 and TRBJ2-5; D may be TRBD1 (5 bases). Between the trimmed V and J ends, which lost 4 bases and 5 bases, there was a span of 12 bases. Germline CDR1 is SGHRS and CDR2 is YFSETQ. This CDR3 is 13 amino acids long. The CDR3 coding sequence is TGCGCCAGCAGCGCCGGACCAGGGGAGACCCAGTACTTC. Translation gives CASSAGPGETQYF.

The chain joins TRBV4-2 to TRBJ1-1, with D uncertain. With 1 base removed from V and 1 base from J, the gap between germline ends came to 7 bases. There are 14 residues in the CDR3. The germline V gene encodes CDR1 LGHNA and CDR2 YNFKEQ. CDR3 loop: CASSQGSGNTEAFF. The CDR3 DNA reads as TGTGCCAGCAGCCAAGGCAGCGGGAACACTGAAGCTTTCTTT.

The chain couples TRBV6-1 to TRBJ1-5; 8 bases match TRBD1. Germline lookup yields CDR1 MNHNS and CDR2 SASEGT. The CDR3 consists of 13 residues. Trimming took 3 bases from V and 7 from J; bases not matched to a gene: 2. CDR3 amino acids: CASSDNRGQPQHF. The DNA for the CDR3 is TGTGCCAGCAGTGATAACAGGGGGCAGCCCCAGCATTTT.

This clone occurred once. The chain links TRBV7-7 to TRBJ2-6; 9 bases are a match to TRBD2. Trimming cost V 5 bases and J 4 bases; bases outside gene matches: 15. Germline V lookup: CDR1 SSHAT, CDR2 FNYEAQ (reference sequence). The CDR3 spans 19 residues. The CDR3 loop is CASSPIFGGGADGANVLTF. The CDR3 DNA reads TGTGCCAGCAGCCCGATATTCGGCGGGGGGGCTGACGGGGCCAACGTCCTGACTTTC.

This clone was recorded a few times. The rearrangement joins TRBV7-9 to TRBJ2-7, with 7 bases fitting TRBD2. CDR3 size: 14 residues. Germline V CDR1 and CDR2: SEHNR, FQNEAQ (reference sequence). V lost 0 bases, J lost 6 bases, and 5 bases stayed unmatched. This CDR3 is CASSLAGGRIEQYF. The CDR3 coding sequence is TGTGCCAGCAGCTTAGCGGGGGGGAGAATCGAGCAGTACTTC.

The chain recombines TRBV29-1 with TRBJ1-2; maybe TRBD1 (5 bases). Germline assignment: CDR1 SQVTM and CDR2 ANQGSEA. The CDR3 extends over 12 amino acids. V was trimmed by 3 bases and J by 2 bases, leaving 7 bases between them. Here the CDR3 DNA reads TGCAGCGTTGACGGACAAAACTATGGCTACACCTTC. Translating gives CSVDGQNYGYTF.

J is TRBJ1-2 and V is TRBV7-2; 7 nucleotides agree with TRBD1. This CDR3 is 15 amino acids long. CDR1 is SGHTA and CDR2 is FQGNSA in the germline V gene. The V and J ends lost 1 base and 8 bases, in that order; junction bases with no gene match: 10. CDR3 loop: CASSLEPGQAKGYTF. In DNA form, the CDR3 reads TGTGCCAGCAGCTTAGAACCAGGACAGGCAAAGGGCTACACCTTC.

The genes are TRBV6-6 and TRBJ2-5, with no clear D. CDR3 length equals 13 residues. Deletions cut 3 bases from V and 3 bases from J, with 8 bases between. CDR1 and CDR2 (germline): MNHNY, SVGAGI (reference sequence). This chain's CDR3 is CASSYLPEETQYF. Written as DNA, the CDR3 is TGTGCCAGCAGTTATCTGCCGGAAGAGACCCAGTACTTC.

The table lists this clone with a count of one. This chain connects TRBV2 to TRBJ2-5, with D possibly being TRBD2 (7 bases). CDR3 size: 14 residues. Trimming shortened V by 3 bases and J by 5 bases, and 13 bases separated the two germline ends. Germline V lookup: CDR1 SNHLY, CDR2 FYNNEI. The CDR3 here is CASSEGGRGETQYF. DNA of the CDR3: TGTGCCAGCAGTGAGGGGGGGCGCGGTGAGACCCAGTACTTC.

V gene TRBV6-2 or TRBV6-3 combines with J gene TRBJ2-1, with TRBD1 matching over 7 bases. CDR3 length: 15 amino acids. The trim removed 6 bases at V and 2 bases at J, leaving 7 bases unmatched. CDR1 and CDR2 from the germline V gene are MNHEY and SVGEGT. The CDR3 nucleotides read TGTGCCAGCAGCCTTCCAGGGGGACCCTACAATGAGCAGTTCTTC. Translation gives CASSLPGGPYNEQFF.